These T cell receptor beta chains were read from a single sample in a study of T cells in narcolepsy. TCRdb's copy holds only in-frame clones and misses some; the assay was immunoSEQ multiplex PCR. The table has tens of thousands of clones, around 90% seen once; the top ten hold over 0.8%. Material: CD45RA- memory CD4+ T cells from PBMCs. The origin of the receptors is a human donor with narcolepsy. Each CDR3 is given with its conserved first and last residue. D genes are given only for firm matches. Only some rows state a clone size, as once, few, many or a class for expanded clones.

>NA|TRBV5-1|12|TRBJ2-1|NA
TGCGCCAGCAGTTCGGGCGGCAATGAGCAGTTCTTC
CASSSGGNEQFF
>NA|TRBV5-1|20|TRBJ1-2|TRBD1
TGCGCCAGCAGCTCCCCTAAGCTGGGACAGGAAAAAGGACAAAACTATGGCTACACCTTC
CASSSPKLGQEKGQNYGYTF
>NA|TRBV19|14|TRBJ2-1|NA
TGTGCCAGTAGTGGTAGGTACCTAGGCAATGAGCAGTTCTTC
CASSGRYLGNEQFF
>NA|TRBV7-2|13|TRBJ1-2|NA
TGTGCCAGCAGCTTAGATGGGGGCGGCGGCTACACCTTC
CASSLDGGGGYTF
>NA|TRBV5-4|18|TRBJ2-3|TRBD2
TGTGCCAGCAGCTCATACCGTAGCGGGAGGGCCCGGGGAGATACGCAGTATTTT
CASSSYRSGRARGDTQYF
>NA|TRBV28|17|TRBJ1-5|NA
TGTGCCAGCAGTCCAGCAAGGGACACCGCAACCAGGCGCCCCCAGCATTTT
CASSPARDTATRRPQHF
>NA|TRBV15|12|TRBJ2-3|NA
TGTGCCACCAGGGTTAGCACAGATACGCAGTATTTT
CATRVSTDTQYF
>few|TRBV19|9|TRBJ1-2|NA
TGTGCCCTTGTTGAGCGCTACACCTTC
CALVERYTF
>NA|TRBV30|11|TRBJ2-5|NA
TGTGCCTGGACCAGTAGTAAGACCCAGTACTTC
CAWTSSKTQYF
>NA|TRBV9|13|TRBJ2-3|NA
TGTGCCAGCAGCGTAGTCCTTACAGATACGCAGTATTTT
CASSVVLTDTQYF
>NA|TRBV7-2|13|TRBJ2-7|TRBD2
TGTGCCAGCAGCCACGGGGGGGGCTACGAGCAGTACTTC
CASSHGGGYEQYF
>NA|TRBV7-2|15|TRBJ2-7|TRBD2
TGTGCCAGCAGCTTAGCTAGCGGGGGGGCCTACGAGCAGTACTTC
CASSLASGGAYEQYF
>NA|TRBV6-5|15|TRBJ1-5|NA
TGTGCCAGCAGTTACTCTGGCGGCCACAATCAGCCCCAGCATTTT
CASSYSGGHNQPQHF
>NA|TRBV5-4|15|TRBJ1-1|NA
TGTGCCAGCAGCCCGGGACGGAGATTGAACACTGAAGCTTTCTTT
CASSPGRRLNTEAFF
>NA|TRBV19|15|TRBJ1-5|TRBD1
TGTGCCAGTAGTATAGAAGGGACAGGGGATCAGCCCCAGCATTTT
CASSIEGTGDQPQHF
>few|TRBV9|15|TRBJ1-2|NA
TGTGCCAGCACCCCGATGGGCAGGGGAGTTGATGGCTACACCTTC
CASTPMGRGVDGYTF
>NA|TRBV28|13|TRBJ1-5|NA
TGTGCCAGCAGTCCTAAACCAGGGGTTCCCCAGCATTTT
CASSPKPGVPQHF
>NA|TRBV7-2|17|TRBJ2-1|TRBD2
TGTGCCAGCAGCTTCACCAGCGGGAGGGCGAGGAGGAATGAGCAGTTCTTC
CASSFTSGRARRNEQFF
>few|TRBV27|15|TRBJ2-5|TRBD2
TGTGCCAGCAAGAGGACCGGGACTAGGGTGGAGACCCAGTACTTC
CASKRTGTRVETQYF
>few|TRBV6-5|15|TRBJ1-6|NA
TGTGCCAGCAGTTACTTTGGGGGGCGAGATTCACCCCTCCACTTT
CASSYFGGRDSPLHF
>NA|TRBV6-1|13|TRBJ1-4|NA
TGTGCCAGCAGTGAAGTAACTAATGAAAAACTGTTTTTT
CASSEVTNEKLFF
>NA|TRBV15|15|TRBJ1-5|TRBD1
TGTGCCACCAGCGGAGATGGACAGGGGAAGCAGCCCCAGCATTTT
CATSGDGQGKQPQHF
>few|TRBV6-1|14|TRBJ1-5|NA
TGTGCCAGCAGGTTGGGTAGGGCCAATCAGCCCCAGCATTTT
CASRLGRANQPQHF
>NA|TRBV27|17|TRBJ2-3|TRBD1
TGTGCCAGCAGTTTATATTCCCCGGGACAGCGATTGGGTACGCAGTATTTT
CASSLYSPGQRLGTQYF
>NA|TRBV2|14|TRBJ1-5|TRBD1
TGTGCCAGCAGTTCGAACAGGGGCCATCAGCCCCAGCATTTT
CASSSNRGHQPQHF
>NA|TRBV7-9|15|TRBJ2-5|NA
TGTGCCAGCAGCGACCGTGGGGGTAGCGGAGAGACCCAGTACTTC
CASSDRGGSGETQYF
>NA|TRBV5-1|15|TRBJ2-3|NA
TGCGCCAGCAGCCTAGGGACTCCAAGGACAGATACGCAGTATTTT
CASSLGTPRTDTQYF